This T cell receptor beta chain was obtained from a study of blood T cell repertoires in COVID-19. Here immunoSEQ multiplex PCR was the method, and the copy in TCRdb shows in-frame clones only, minus some. Among some 58,000 clones listed, around four fifths were seen once. The source is a human donor in a cohort sampled during active COVID-19. Specimen: peripheral blood.

The CDR3 coding sequence is TGTGCCAGCAGCCCGGGGACAGCAGGCTATGGCTACACCTTC. Protein sequence: CASSPGTAGYGYTF. J is TRBJ1-2 and V is TRBV3-1 (or the pseudogene TRBV3-2), with TRBD1 matching 7 bases. There are 14 residues in the CDR3. Germline assignment: CDR1 LGHDT and CDR2 YNNKEL (reference sequence). V gave up 4 bases and J gave up 4 bases; unmatched junction bases: 6.